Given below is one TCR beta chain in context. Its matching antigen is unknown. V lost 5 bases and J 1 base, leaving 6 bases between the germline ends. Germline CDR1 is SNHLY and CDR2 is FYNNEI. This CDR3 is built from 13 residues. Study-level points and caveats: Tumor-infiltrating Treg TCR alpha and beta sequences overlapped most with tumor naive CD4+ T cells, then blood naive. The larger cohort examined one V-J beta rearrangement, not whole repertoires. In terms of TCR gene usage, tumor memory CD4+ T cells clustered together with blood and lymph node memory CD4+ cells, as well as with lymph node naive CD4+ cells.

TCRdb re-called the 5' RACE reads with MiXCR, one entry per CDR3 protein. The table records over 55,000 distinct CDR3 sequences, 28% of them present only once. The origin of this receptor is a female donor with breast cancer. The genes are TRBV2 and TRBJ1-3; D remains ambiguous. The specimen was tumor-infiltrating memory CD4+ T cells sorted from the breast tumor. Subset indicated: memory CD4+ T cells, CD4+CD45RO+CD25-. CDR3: CASSLFSGNTIYF. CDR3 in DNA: TGTGCCAGCAGTCTTTTTTCTGGAAACACCATATATTTT.